The rows below give T cell receptor beta chains drawn from one sample of a study of OX40 agonist ivuxolimab in advanced cancers. Produced via immunoSEQ multiplex PCR; TCRdb's table is partial and in-frame only. The table has over 25,000 clones, 85% to 95% seen once. The sample here was CD4+ or CD8+ T cells sorted from blood, taken in a trial of the OX40 agonist ivuxolimab. The receptors shown here come from an adult with an advanced solid tumor such as melanoma, head and neck, liver or kidney cancer. CDR3s include the opening cysteine and the closing phenylalanine or tryptophan. D genes are given only for firm matches. The listing skips clone size in some rows; elsewhere it reads once, few, many or a size class.

CDR3: CASSLTREETQYF
DNA: TGTGCCAGCAGCCTAACTAGGGAGGAGACCCAGTACTTC
D: .
size: .
J: TRBJ2-5
V: TRBV11-2

CDR3: CASSKAGGATDTQYF
DNA: TGTGCCAGCAGTAAAGCGGGAGGTGCCACAGATACGCAGTATTTT
D: TRBD2
size: .
J: TRBJ2-3
V: TRBV2

CDR3: CASSPLTGYYEQYF
DNA: TGCGCCAGCAGCCCGCTGACAGGTTACTACGAGCAGTACTTC
D: .
size: few
J: TRBJ2-7
V: TRBV4-1

CDR3: CASTQTRASYGYTF
DNA: TGTGCCAGCACCCAGACACGTGCCTCCTATGGCTACACCTTC
D: .
size: .
J: TRBJ1-2
V: TRBV6-5

CDR3: CASSPQGTVFELNTEAFF
DNA: TGTGCCAGCTCACCGCAGGGGACAGTCTTTGAGCTGAACACTGAAGCTTTCTTT
D: TRBD1
size: .
J: TRBJ1-1
V: TRBV18

CDR3: CASSVTDVNTEAFF
DNA: TGTGCCAGCAGCGTAACAGACGTAAACACTGAAGCTTTCTTT
D: .
size: .
J: TRBJ1-1
V: TRBV9

CDR3: CASSLGGREVHEQYF
DNA: TGTGCCAGCAGTTTAGGAGGCAGGGAGGTTCACGAGCAGTACTTC
D: .
size: .
J: TRBJ2-7
V: TRBV27

CDR3: CASRMGLADFTDTQYF
DNA: TGTGCAAGTCGCATGGGACTAGCGGATTTCACAGATACGCAGTATTTT
D: .
size: .
J: TRBJ2-3
V: TRBV12-2

CDR3: CASSIDGDRQFF
DNA: TGTGCCAGTAGTATAGATGGGGACAGACAGTTCTTC
D: TRBD1
size: .
J: TRBJ2-1
V: TRBV19

CDR3: CASSATDSLEEAFF
DNA: TGTGCCAGCAGCGCAACTGACTCCCTGGAGGAAGCTTTCTTT
D: .
size: .
J: TRBJ1-1
V: TRBV11-1

CDR3: CASSLGEDTQYF
DNA: TGTGCCAGCAGCCTGGGGGAGGATACGCAGTATTTT
D: .
size: once
J: TRBJ2-3
V: TRBV7-6

CDR3: CASSLVVQGRYGYTF
DNA: TGTGCCAGCAGCTTAGTAGTCCAGGGAAGATATGGCTACACCTTC
D: .
size: .
J: TRBJ1-2
V: TRBV7-9

CDR3: CASGPPGMYGYTF
DNA: TGTGCCAGCGGCCCCCCAGGCATGTATGGCTACACCTTC
D: .
size: .
J: TRBJ1-2
V: TRBV5-8

CDR3: CASRPDREIYYEQYF
DNA: TGCGCCAGCAGGCCGGACAGGGAGATATACTACGAGCAGTACTTC
D: TRBD1
size: once
J: TRBJ2-7
V: TRBV5-1

CDR3: CASGRTGDNQPQHF
DNA: TGTGCCAGCGGAAGGACAGGGGACAATCAGCCCCAGCATTTT
D: TRBD1
size: .
J: TRBJ1-5
V: TRBV6-1

CDR3: CASSSPPYEQYF
DNA: TGTGCCAGCAGTTCCCCACCGTACGAGCAGTACTTC
D: .
size: .
J: TRBJ2-7
V: TRBV6-1

CDR3: CASSPIDRGHEKLFF
DNA: TGTGCCAGCAGCCCTATTGACAGGGGCCATGAAAAACTGTTTTTT
D: TRBD1
size: .
J: TRBJ1-4
V: TRBV27

CDR3: CATSRDQGGPSGGYTF
DNA: TGTGCCACCAGCAGAGATCAAGGGGGACCCAGTGGCGGCTACACCTTC
D: .
size: .
J: TRBJ1-2
V: TRBV15

CDR3: CAILELASHEQYF
DNA: TGTGCCATTCTCGAGCTAGCTTCTCACGAGCAGTACTTC
D: .
size: .
J: TRBJ2-7
V: TRBV21-1

CDR3: CASSLGVQWNTEAFF
DNA: TGCGCCAGCAGCTTGGGGGTCCAGTGGAACACTGAAGCTTTCTTT
D: .
size: .
J: TRBJ1-1
V: TRBV5-1

CDR3: CASSLLGTEANYGYTF
DNA: TGTGCCAGTAGTCTCCTCGGGACAGAGGCTAACTATGGCTACACCTTC
D: TRBD1
size: .
J: TRBJ1-2
V: TRBV19

CDR3: CASSQEGTGATEAFF
DNA: TGCGCCAGCAGCCAAGAGGGGACAGGGGCTACTGAAGCTTTCTTT
D: TRBD1
size: few
J: TRBJ1-1
V: TRBV4-1

CDR3: CASSLYGGSSYEQYF
DNA: TGTGCCAGCAGCTTATATGGCGGGAGCTCCTACGAGCAGTACTTC
D: TRBD2
size: once
J: TRBJ2-7
V: TRBV11-1

CDR3: CASSLTLAGVGTGELFF
DNA: TGTGCCAGCAGCTTAACGCTAGCGGGGGTGGGCACCGGGGAGCTGTTTTTT
D: TRBD2
size: once
J: TRBJ2-2
V: TRBV7-2

CDR3: CASSTTSRLAGGRDEQFF
DNA: TGTGCCAGCAGCACTACTAGCCGACTAGCGGGGGGAAGGGATGAGCAGTTCTTC
D: TRBD2
size: .
J: TRBJ2-1
V: TRBV28

CDR3: CASSLGGQVQSPLHF
DNA: TGTGCCAGCAGCTTAGGGGGTCAGGTCCAATCACCCCTCCACTTT
D: .
size: .
J: TRBJ1-6
V: TRBV11-2

CDR3: CASSGLGQGASPLHF
DNA: TGTGCCAGCAGCGGCTTGGGACAGGGTGCTTCACCCCTCCACTTT
D: TRBD1
size: .
J: TRBJ1-6
V: TRBV7-6

CDR3: CASSQGGTMAEDTQITTDTQYF
DNA: TGCGCCAGCAGCCAAGGGGGAACGATGGCGGAGGATACCCAGATAACCACAGATACGCAGTATTTT
D: .
size: .
J: TRBJ2-3
V: TRBV4-1

CDR3: CASSVGNTEAFF
DNA: TGTGCCAGCAGTGTGGGGAACACTGAAGCTTTCTTT
D: .
size: .
J: TRBJ1-1
V: TRBV6-5

CDR3: CASSIGRGTGSNEQFF
DNA: TGTGCCAGTAGTATAGGAAGGGGGACAGGGTCCAATGAGCAGTTCTTC
D: TRBD1
size: once
J: TRBJ2-1
V: TRBV19

CDR3: CASSLVLGNTIYF
DNA: TGTGCCAGCAGCTTAGTATTGGGAAACACCATATATTTT
D: .
size: .
J: TRBJ1-3
V: TRBV7-9

CDR3: CASVPRREYGNTIYF
DNA: TGTGCCAGTGTCCCACGCAGGGAGTATGGAAACACCATATATTTT
D: .
size: .
J: TRBJ1-3
V: TRBV19

CDR3: CASSPPSGRNNEQFF
DNA: TGCGCCAGCAGTCCCCCTAGCGGGAGAAACAATGAGCAGTTCTTC
D: TRBD2
size: .
J: TRBJ2-1
V: TRBV4-1

CDR3: CSVEEGEQYF
DNA: TGCAGCGTTGAAGAGGGGGAGCAGTACTTC
D: .
size: .
J: TRBJ2-7
V: TRBV29-1

CDR3: CASSHVGGNQPQHF
DNA: TGCGCCAGCAGCCATGTCGGGGGGAATCAGCCCCAGCATTTT
D: .
size: .
J: TRBJ1-5
V: TRBV4-1

CDR3: CASSKATGQGETNTEAFF
DNA: TGTGCCAGCAGCAAAGCAACGGGACAGGGGGAGACGAACACTGAAGCTTTCTTT
D: .
size: .
J: TRBJ1-1
V: TRBV21-1

CDR3: CASSVDGAGTDTQYF
DNA: TGTGCCAGCAGCGTAGATGGGGCAGGCACAGATACGCAGTATTTT
D: .
size: .
J: TRBJ2-3
V: TRBV9

CDR3: CASSPPGLRGDEKLFF
DNA: TGTGCCAGCTCACCCCCGGGATTGAGAGGAGATGAAAAACTGTTTTTT
D: .
size: once
J: TRBJ1-4
V: TRBV18

CDR3: CASIGGVRGTEAFF
DNA: TGCGCCAGCATTGGGGGGGTCCGGGGCACTGAAGCTTTCTTT
D: .
size: .
J: TRBJ1-1
V: TRBV10-2

CDR3: CASLGGTSYEQYF
DNA: TGTGCCAGCCTGGGTGGGACCTCCTACGAGCAGTACTTC
D: .
size: .
J: TRBJ2-7
V: TRBV27

CDR3: CASRLGGDTEAFF
DNA: TGTGCCAGCAGATTGGGAGGGGACACTGAAGCTTTCTTT
D: .
size: .
J: TRBJ1-1
V: TRBV5-6

CDR3: CASSEEVAGDLSDTQYF
DNA: TGTGCCAGCAGTGAAGAGGTAGCGGGAGACCTCAGTGATACGCAGTATTTT
D: TRBD2
size: .
J: TRBJ2-3
V: TRBV6-1

CDR3: CASSWDKLAYNEQFF
DNA: TGTGCCAGCAGCTGGGATAAGTTGGCTTACAATGAGCAGTTCTTC
D: .
size: .
J: TRBJ2-1
V: TRBV5-6

CDR3: CATSPGPNSGNTIYF
DNA: TGTGCCACCAGCCCGGGACCGAACTCTGGAAACACCATATATTTT
D: .
size: .
J: TRBJ1-3
V: TRBV9

CDR3: CASRGLAGVRGLVVYEQYF
DNA: TGTGCCAGCAGAGGACTAGCGGGAGTACGTGGGTTGGTGGTCTACGAGCAGTACTTC
D: TRBD2
size: .
J: TRBJ2-7
V: TRBV2

CDR3: CASSLVQGIDSPLHF
DNA: TGTGCCAGCAGCTTAGTGCAGGGTATAGATTCACCCCTCCACTTT
D: .
size: .
J: TRBJ1-6
V: TRBV11-1

CDR3: CASSPRKVSSYNEQFF
DNA: TGTGCCAGCAGCCCCCGGAAGGTTAGCTCCTACAATGAGCAGTTCTTC
D: .
size: .
J: TRBJ2-1
V: TRBV7-9

CDR3: CASSQDRLAGVTDTQYF
DNA: TGCGCCAGCAGCCAAGATCGTCTAGCGGGAGTCACAGATACGCAGTATTTT
D: TRBD2
size: .
J: TRBJ2-3
V: TRBV4-3

CDR3: CASRTDRVSSCQPQHF
DNA: TGTGCAAGTCGCACGGACAGGGTATCTTCCTGCCAGCCCCAGCATTTT
D: .
size: .
J: TRBJ1-5
V: TRBV12-2